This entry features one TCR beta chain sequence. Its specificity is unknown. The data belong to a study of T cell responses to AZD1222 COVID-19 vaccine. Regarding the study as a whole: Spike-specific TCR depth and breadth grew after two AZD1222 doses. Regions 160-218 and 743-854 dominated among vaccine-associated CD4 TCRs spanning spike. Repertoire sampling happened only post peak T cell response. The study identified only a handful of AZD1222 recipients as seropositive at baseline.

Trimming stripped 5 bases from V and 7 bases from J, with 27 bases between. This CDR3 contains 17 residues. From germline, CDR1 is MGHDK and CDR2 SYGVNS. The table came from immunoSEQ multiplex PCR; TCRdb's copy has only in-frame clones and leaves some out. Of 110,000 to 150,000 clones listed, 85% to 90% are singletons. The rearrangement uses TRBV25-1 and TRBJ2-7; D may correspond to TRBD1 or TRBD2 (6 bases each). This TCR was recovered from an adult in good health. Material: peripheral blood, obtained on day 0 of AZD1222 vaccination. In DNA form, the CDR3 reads TGTGCCAGCAGTCTAGGGGGACTCATGACCAGGCTATGTGAGCAGTACTTC. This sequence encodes CASSLGGLMTRLCEQYF.